This TCR beta chain appears in the sequencing data of a study of cytomegalovirus exposure and HLA in healthy donors (dated by TCRdb to about 2017). The study in broad terms: According to an earlier analysis of several hundred of the donors, about 179 million T cells yielded 100 million or so unique TCR beta sequences and more than 250 Gb of sequence data. Of the roughly 410 genotyped donors, 70% to 90% were placed in the genetic ancestry cluster associated with self-reported Caucasian donors. Genome-wide SNP genotypes for about 65% of the 666 donors were used in a later genetic analysis, which treated that subset as a discovery cohort. A later analysis re-analyzed previously published TCR beta repertoires from roughly 600 donors and added high-resolution HLA genotyping to study TCR occurrence patterns. Both class I and class II loci were covered by HLA typing, at four-digit resolution. Alongside the repertoire data, information on donor age, sex, ethnicity and CMV serostatus was compiled. Along with the approximately 620-subject first cohort, a separate validation cohort of 120 different subjects was used. A few DR-DQ haplotypes were treated as single units for association and clustering because of strong linkage in the cohort. On average, roughly 200,000 unique TCR beta nucleotide sequences were sequenced per donor among a few hundred genotyped donors of the cohort, with approximately 18% of those sequences being non-productive. To predict cytomegalovirus infection status, the study brought together high-throughput TCR immunosequencing, statistical association of individual TCRs with disease status, and machine learning. The study used immunosequencing to profile the T cell repertoires of around 600 subjects and linked those repertoires to cytomegalovirus serostatus. About 310 gigabases of sequencing data and 70 million to 85 million unique TCR sequences were included in an early release covering 500 to 750 HLA-typed donors. Every repertoire in the discovery cohort had been generated on one and the same sequencing platform. The study aimed to test whether signatures of past pathogen exposure could be identified by cataloging public T cell receptors. Rather than drawing on any new phenotypic data, the later analysis identified candidate immune exposures from TCR beta sequences and the way those sequences occurred across donors. Typing coverage varied by locus: roughly 620-640 donors for A, B, C, DRB1 and DQB1; roughly 500 for DQA1; 600 to 610 for DPA1; fewer than 480 for DPB1. In an earlier analysis of 500 to 650 of the donors, high-throughput TCR beta sequencing was used to judge whether each TCR beta V gene segment behaved as functional or pseudogenic.

A note on this clone: The specificity of this receptor is unknown. No much larger clone is present one base from it, and per-base qualities are unavailable.

Trimming at the junction amounts to 3 bases on V and 3 bases on J, and the germline ends lie 11 bases apart. CDR1 GTSNPN and CDR2 SVGIG are derived from the germline V gene (reference sequence). The CDR3 starts with the cysteine, ends with the phenylalanine, and has 13 residues. Of all the DNA, just the CDR3 is kept, 39 bases in frame from base 1. The cohort comprised 710 or so healthy bone marrow donors. At the time of sampling, all cohort members were nominally healthy, though unrecorded immune exposures were likely present. The donor tested CMV seropositive and was one of the 289 seropositive cohort members. Every donor gave a peripheral blood sample, and the peripheral blood mononuclear cells from that sample were used for TCR beta sequencing. Genomic DNA extraction from the blood cell samples was performed with the Qiagen DNeasy Blood Extraction Kit. Overall study outcomes, separate from this receptor: The study listed 150 to 200 TCR beta chains as associated with cytomegalovirus. A later analysis found that most CMV-associated TCR beta chains appeared HLA-restricted, with HLA associations seemingly driven largely by CMV exposure. Because some donors lacked HLA typing at each locus, the association tests relied only on the typed subset. The classifier was reported to diagnose cytomegalovirus status with high specificity and sensitivity in both the original cohort and the validation cohort. At a false discovery rate of 0.05, a later analysis linked some 18,000 TCR beta sequences to specific HLA alleles. A group of highly shared sequence variants was considered likely to be a technical artifact of the sequencing pipeline. A few of the identified cytomegalovirus-associated TCR beta chains were confirmed in vitro to be specific for cytomegalovirus antigens. Linkage disequilibrium might explain the correlated functional status among segregating V segments, but an unknown experimental factor could not be ruled out. While some public TCRs were present in many individuals, most TCR sequences turned up only very rarely across donors. The cohort was sequenced for TCR beta chains only, and without alpha or paired-chain data the features that could be detected were limited. When HLA alleles, especially DR and DQ, strongly co-occurred, TCR associations were difficult to assign to individual alleles. An earlier analysis of some 590 of the donors showed that most TCR beta V segments appeared in productive rearrangements either about 90% or about 30% of the time, which broadly matched IMGT annotations. In a later analysis, TCR association rates were found to vary across HLA loci, with the most associated TCRs seen for DRB1 alleles and the fewest for HLA-C alleles. In a later analysis, several top co-occurrence clusters were reported to appear linked to parvovirus B19, influenza, CMV and Epstein-Barr virus. According to the authors, the approach could potentially be generalized to other disease states and immunological phenotypes. V-gene and J-gene trimming of TCR beta chains was associated with a missense DCLRE1C variant in a later genetic analysis, and the association was replicated in an independent cohort. CMV serostatus was the only immune exposure information available for the cohort. Presence/absence analyses assumed roughly uniform sequencing depth across donors, an assumption that may not hold. Because counts were too low, fewer than 20 rarely observed V segments, including chromosome 9 orphons, were excluded from the earlier analysis of 500 to 700 of the donors. In a later analysis, HLA-associated TCR beta chains showed more clonal expansion and lower generation probabilities than non-associated chains that were equally common. Some IMGT-functional V segments, including TRBV6-2 and TRBV6-3, could not be told apart with the 87-base-pair reads, so those segments were excluded. A further reported finding was that TCR beta sequences accurately predicted the HLA-A and HLA-B alleles for most subjects in the first cohort. Compared with the 666-donor mean, donors in an Asian-associated ancestry cluster had fewer N-insertions in productive TCRs, according to a later genetic analysis.

Libraries were prepared through the immunoSEQ multiplex PCR assay. For the multiplex PCR, a mixture combining 60 forward primers for TCR Vbeta segments and 13 reverse primers for TCR Jbeta segments was used. The CDR3 region of rearranged TCR beta genes was amplified from genomic DNA by a multiplex PCR assay. The Illumina HiSeq System was used to sequence the amplified TCR beta libraries as 87-base-pair reads. The paper's data handling went like this. A later analysis tallied tens of millions of unique TCR beta chains across the 666 repertoires, and around 12 million of those chains were shared by two or more donors. A nearest-neighbor algorithm error-corrected the raw reads and collapsed the reads into unique sequences, merging closely related sequences to remove PCR and sequencing errors. Alignment of CDR3 sequences to IMGT reference sequences was used to assign V, D and J gene segments. For a sequence to be retained, a match of at least six nucleotides to both a V gene segment and a J gene segment was required. Rearrangements were called productive when the CDR3 lacked stop codons and stayed in frame with V and J; all others were non-productive. CDR3 was defined by IMGT convention, running from the second conserved V-encoded cysteine to the conserved J-encoded phenylalanine. Sequences without an unambiguous match to a single V gene segment were excluded from the earlier analysis of several hundred of the donors. In an earlier analysis of several hundred of the donors, V segments were called functional above 56.7% productive rearrangements and were called segregating when the between-donor standard deviation exceeded 5%. A statistical classification framework was developed to diagnose cytomegalovirus status using the catalog of TCR beta chain sequences. A later analysis assigned V and J genes by comparing TCR nucleotide sequences with IMGT/GENE-DB human TR gene sequences. In a later analysis, CDR3 sequences and most-parsimonious VDJ recombination scenarios were assigned using the TCRdist pipeline. In a later analysis, every TCR beta chain was defined by the combination of its CDR3 amino acid sequence and its V-gene family, and reads without a unique V-gene family were dropped. To address suspected cross-contamination and a sequencing artifact, a later analysis removed a few hundred highly shared, low-generation-probability nucleotide sequences. In a later analysis, a clonal expansion index for each public chain was calculated from normalized within-repertoire ranks of inferred template counts. In a later analysis, generation probabilities were computed using a VDJ recombination model fitted to out-of-frame rearrangements, and the results were checked against IGoR. In a later analysis, TCR-TCR, TCR-HLA and TCR-CMV co-occurrence was scored with hypergeometric tests, and a repertoire-size bias correction was applied to TCR pairs. To estimate false discovery rates, a later analysis permuted the HLA or CMV assignments 20 times. In a later analysis, co-occurring TCRs were grouped using DBSCAN, with TCRdist sequence similarity added in when clustering inside HLA-allele-positive subsets. For co-occurrence clustering, repertoires with fewer than 30,000 or more than 120,000 public chains were excluded, along with roughly five repertoires with anomalous nucleotide sharing. TCRdb re-hosts the immuneACCESS table, in-frame sequences only. Its copies lack some clones; in the studies checked, an unresolved V gene accounts for under half of them, and the cause for the rest is not known. That table is the source of V, J and clone size, and D and trimming were worked out from the DNA. This sample gives more than 150,000 clones in total; approximately 80% of them show up just once. Of the sample, 2.1% falls within the top ten clones.

This TCR was sampled from a woman aged 18-30 years in good health and CMV-seropositive. The chain was built from TRBV30 and TRBJ1-1; perhaps TRBD1 is the D gene, with 5 bases matching. Sequencing was carried out using PBMCs. The DNA sequence is given as TGTGCCTGGAGCACGGGGACTGACACTGAAGCTTTCTTT. The encoded protein is CAWSTGTDTEAFF.